This entry features one TCR beta chain sequence. This specimen belongs to a study of blood T cell repertoires in COVID-19. As for the study in general: PBMCs, B-cell-depleted T cells, or T cells provided the cDNA or gDNA that made up the material.

The table came from immunoSEQ multiplex PCR; TCRdb's copy has only in-frame clones and leaves some out. The table includes about 200,000 clones, around four fifths detected once. The CDR3 contains 14 residues. V was clipped by 1 base and J by 1 base, with 7 bases between them. The germline V gene encodes CDR1 SEHNR and CDR2 FQNEAQ (reference sequence). Specimen: PBMCs or T cells enriched from blood (not recorded which). This clonotype originated in a man aged 40-50 years who had recovered from COVID-19. This chain connects TRBV7-9 to TRBJ2-5; D remains ambiguous. CDR3 residues: CASSLGISQETQYF. CDR3 sequence (DNA): TGTGCCAGCAGCTTAGGTATCTCCCAAGAGACCCAGTACTTC.